Sequencing of this T cell receptor (beta chain) was carried out in a study of T cells expressing NK-cell markers. Study-wide background: Within the sequenced cohort of eight donors, seven exhibited HCMV seropositivity and one was seronegative.

General observations from the study: Uncertainty persisted over the HCMV specificity of expanded NKG2C+ T cell clones.

Germline V gives CDR1 SGHRS, CDR2 YFSETQ. The CDR3 covers 14 residues. With regard to this clonotype: Its specificity is unknown.

UMI-tagged 5'RACE template switching yielded the TCR beta cDNA. TCRdb re-called the 5' RACE reads and gives one entry per CDR3 protein, without DNA. The sample table includes approximately 150,000 distinct CDR3 sequences. This receptor was taken from a woman aged 18 to 75 in good health. Specimen: blood T cells: a sorted CD56 or NKG2C T cell subset, CD4+ or CD8+ T cells, or bulk PBMC T cells (not recorded which). The V gene is TRBV5-1, the J gene TRBJ2-1; TCRdb proposes TRBD2, but this gene call is untestable without DNA. This chain's CDR3 is CASSLGTSGTEQFF.